This note documents a single TCR beta chain sequence. Its specificity is not known. The data belong to a study of T cells expressing NK-cell markers. Turning to the study itself: Repertoire data for TCR beta were derived from sorted T cells (CD3+CD56+NKG2C+, CD3+CD56+NKG2C- and CD3+CD56-NKG2C+).

Findings and limits, study-wide: In a group of five to seven donors, dominant NKG2C+ clonotypes represented 1.0-7.0% of CD8+ T cells. These clonotypes, the leaders elsewhere, also led the CD3+CD56-NKG2C+ fraction in several donors.

TCR beta cDNA was generated via 5'RACE template switching incorporating UMIs. TCRdb reanalyzed the 5' RACE reads and collapses them to one entry per CDR3 protein, without DNA. The sample has about 400,000 distinct CDR3 sequences, and its top ten clones hold 9.5% to 12%. Germline lookup yields CDR1 KGHDR and CDR2 SFDVKD. The CDR3 covers 17 residues. The sequence was collected from a woman aged 50 to 65 in good health. Material for sequencing was blood T cells: a sorted CD56 or NKG2C T cell subset, CD4+ or CD8+ T cells, or bulk PBMC T cells (not recorded which). The chain has TRBV24-1 and TRBJ2-1; absent DNA, TCRdb's TRBD2 call cannot be checked. CDR3 residues: CATSDPLPSGSHNEQFF.